A single sample is the source of the 9 T cell receptor beta chains below, sequenced in a study of CD8 T cells in Susac syndrome. A quantity of about 0.5 to 1 ug RNA underwent reverse transcription using random hexamers. TCRdb redid the calling of the immunoSEQ multiplex PCR reads with MiXCR, one entry per CDR3 protein. The table lists roughly 180,000 distinct CDR3 sequences, approximately 95% of them singletons. The sequenced sample consisted of CD4+ T cells from PBMCs. The receptor source for this set is a human donor with multiple sclerosis.

The chain employs TRBV3-1 and TRBJ2-5, with 8 positions matching TRBD1. CDR1 is LGHDT, CDR2 YNNKEL, per germline (reference sequence). V lost 1 base, J lost 7 bases, and 11 bases stayed unmatched. There are 16 residues in the CDR3. This CDR3 is CASSQGLDRVFVTQYF. Written as DNA, the CDR3 is TGTGCCAGCAGCCAAGGCCTGGACAGGGTGTTCGTGACCCAGTACTTC.

This rearrangement joins TRBV28 to TRBJ2-1; D remains ambiguous. CDR1 and CDR2 (germline): MDHEN, SYDVKM. The CDR3 contains 11 residues. Trimming removed 2 bases from V and 12 bases from J, with 8 bases in between. CDR3 amino acids: CASSLRRGQFF. The CDR3 DNA sequence: TGTGCCAGCAGTTTAAGGCGAGGGCAGTTCTTC.

This sequence joins TRBV5-1 and TRBJ2-6; tentative D call: TRBD2 (6 bases). CDR3 length: 16 amino acids. Germline V gives CDR1 SGHRS, CDR2 YFSETQ. V was cut by 0 bases and J by 2 bases, with 9 bases left in between. The CDR3 region is CASSLEGTPGANVLTF. Written as DNA, the CDR3 is TGCGCCAGCAGCTTGGAGGGGACTCCTGGGGCCAACGTCCTGACTTTC.

The gene calls are TRBV15 and TRBJ1-2; D is ambiguous. Germline CDR1 and CDR2: LNHNV and YYDKDF (reference sequence). The CDR3 contains 12 residues. V was trimmed by 2 bases and J by 8 bases, leaving 9 bases between them. This CDR3 reads CATSRPPVGYTF. DNA for the CDR3: TGTGCCACCAGCAGACCCCCCGTGGGCTACACCTTC.

DNA for the CDR3: TGTGCCAGCAGCTTGACCCGGGGCCTTCCCCAAGAGACCCAGTACTTC. Translated, it gives CASSLTRGLPQETQYF. The chain joins TRBV5-4 to TRBJ2-5; either TRBD1 or TRBD2 may supply D (5 bases each). The V and J ends lost 1 base and 1 base respectively, with 14 bases between them. The CDR3 spans 16 residues. From germline, CDR1 is SGHNT and CDR2 YYREEE (reference sequence).

The chain has TRBV12-3 or TRBV12-4 and TRBJ2-2, with 9 bases matching TRBD1. This CDR3 region has 15 residues. V gave up 4 bases and J gave up 5 bases; unmatched junction bases: 5. The CDR3 is CASSSGTGLTGELFF. For the CDR3, the DNA is TGTGCCAGCAGTTCCGGGACAGGGTTGACCGGGGAGCTGTTTTTT.

The chain combines TRBV3-1 with TRBJ2-3; D gene uncertain. The V gene's germline CDR1 is LGHDT and CDR2 YNNKEL (reference sequence). The CDR3 has 14 residues. Deletions cut 1 base from V and 0 bases from J, with 5 bases between. CDR3 DNA: TGTGCCAGCAGCCAAGTCCGGAGCACAGATACGCAGTATTTT. Protein: CASSQVRSTDTQYF.

This rearrangement joins TRBV13 to TRBJ2-1; no firm D call. Germline V gene lookup returns CDR1 PRHDT and CDR2 FYEKMQ (reference sequence). V dropped 0 bases and J dropped 5 bases, with 14 bases sitting between them. CDR3 size: 16 residues. CDR3 in DNA: TGTGCCAGCAGCTTAGGGCGGAAGAGCAGTCACAATGAGCAGTTCTTC. Translated: CASSLGRKSSHNEQFF.

The rearrangement joins TRBV9 to TRBJ2-6; D may be TRBD1 (5 bases). The CDR3 totals 15 residues. Trimming removed 4 bases from V and 2 bases from J, with 10 bases in between. Germline-derived CDR1 and CDR2 are SGDLS and YYNGEE. The CDR3 reads CASSPQGTGANVLTF. In DNA form, the CDR3 reads TGTGCCAGCAGCCCCCAGGGAACTGGGGCCAACGTCCTGACTTTC.